These T cell receptor beta chains were read from a single sample in a study of blood T cell dynamics during melanoma immunotherapy. Sequenced by immunoSEQ multiplex PCR; TCRdb stores in-frame clones only, minus some. This sample has approximately 22,000 clones; roughly 89% occur once, and the top ten carry roughly 4.6%. The source material was blood, sampled from a patient treated with checkpoint blockade. The source is a human donor with melanoma. Both conserved end residues are part of each CDR3. D genes are given only for firm matches. Not every row has a clone size; where given, it reads once, few, many or a size class.

D gene,V gene,clone size,J gene,CDR3 DNA,CDR3 protein
TRBD1,TRBV19,-,TRBJ1-5,TGTGCCAGTAGTTTCGGGACAGGGGGCGGACGGGGCAGGAATCAGCCCCAGCATTTT,CASSFGTGGGRGRNQPQHF
TRBD1,TRBV15,once,TRBJ2-6,TGTGCCACCAGCAGAGGGCTGGGACAGGGGGCCAACGTCCTGACTTTC,CATSRGLGQGANVLTF
-,TRBV2,once,TRBJ2-1,TGTGCCAGCAGTACCATCGGGATACAACAGGAGGAGCAGTTCTTC,CASSTIGIQQEEQFF
-,TRBV29-1,few,TRBJ2-5,TGCAGCGTGAGGGGGTCACAATACCAAGAGACCCAGTACTTC,CSVRGSQYQETQYF
TRBD1,TRBV28,-,TRBJ2-1,TGTGCCAGCAGTATGCCGGGACAGGGGGTTAGGGATGAGCAGTTCTTC,CASSMPGQGVRDEQFF
-,TRBV5-1,-,TRBJ2-7,TGCGCCAGCAGCTTGGTAGGGTACGAGCAGTACTTC,CASSLVGYEQYF
TRBD2,TRBV5-1,-,TRBJ2-2,TGCGCCAGCAGCTACACCCGAGGACTAGCAAACACCGGGGAGCTGTTTTTT,CASSYTRGLANTGELFF
TRBD1,TRBV11-3,-,TRBJ2-1,TGTGCCAGCAGCGAGGGGGGACAGGTGAATGAGCAGTTCTTC,CASSEGGQVNEQFF
-,TRBV2,-,TRBJ2-5,TGTGCCAGCAGTCCAGTGGGGCAGGGGCAGTACCAGTACTTC,CASSPVGQGQYQYF
-,TRBV6-5,-,TRBJ1-2,TGTGCCAGCAGTTACCGGACTGCCCTCTATGGCTACACCTTC,CASSYRTALYGYTF
-,TRBV7-9,once,TRBJ1-1,TGTGCCAGCAGCTTAGGATCGGGTTTTGAGGCTTTCTTT,CASSLGSGFEAFF
-,TRBV27,-,TRBJ2-7,TGTGCCAGCAGTTTATCAGGGGGGGAGCTTACCTACGAGCAGTACTTC,CASSLSGGELTYEQYF
-,TRBV28,-,TRBJ2-7,TGTGCCAGCCCCCCAAGTGGGACACTCGTTGAAGAGCAGTACTTC,CASPPSGTLVEEQYF
-,TRBV23-1,-,TRBJ2-7,TGCGCCAGCAGTCAAGGGCCAGGGCCCCACGAGCAGTACTTC,CASSQGPGPHEQYF
-,TRBV7-9,-,TRBJ2-2,TGTGCCAGCAGTACATCCAGGACTGAAACGAACACCGGGGAGCTGTTTTTT,CASSTSRTETNTGELFF
-,TRBV11-2,-,TRBJ2-4,TGTGCCAGCAGCTTAGATCGTCAAAACATTCAGTACTTC,CASSLDRQNIQYF
TRBD2,TRBV6-5,-,TRBJ2-7,TGTGCCAGCAACTCCATAGCGGGAACCTACGAGCAGTACTTC,CASNSIAGTYEQYF
-,TRBV11-2,-,TRBJ2-4,TGTGCCAGCAGCTTAGCGTCCGGGAAAAACATTCAGTACTTC,CASSLASGKNIQYF
-,TRBV5-6,few,TRBJ1-1,TGTGCCAGCAGCTTGGAGTGGCACCTGAACACTGAAGCTTTCTTT,CASSLEWHLNTEAFF
-,TRBV2,-,TRBJ2-1,TGTGCCAGCAGTGAAGGGCTACCAATAGATGAGCAGTTCTTC,CASSEGLPIDEQFF
-,TRBV9,-,TRBJ2-7,TGTGCCAGCAGCGTAGCGCCGACGGTGGCCTACGAGCAGTACTTC,CASSVAPTVAYEQYF
TRBD2,TRBV11-2,-,TRBJ2-5,TGTGCCAGCACCCCCTCGGGGCTAGCGGGAGGGGAGACCCAGTACTTC,CASTPSGLAGGETQYF
-,TRBV11-2,-,TRBJ2-7,TGTGCCAGCAGCTTAGTAGGCGGGAACTACGAGCAGTACTTC,CASSLVGGNYEQYF
TRBD2,TRBV7-3,-,TRBJ2-3,TGTGCCAGCAGCTTATCAAGCGGGAGGACAGATACGCAGTATTTT,CASSLSSGRTDTQYF
-,TRBV21-1,-,TRBJ1-4,TGTGCCAGCAGCAAACAACTAGCGGGACTAACCGAAAAACTGTTTTTT,CASSKQLAGLTEKLFF
-,TRBV28,few,TRBJ1-3,TGTGCCAGCAGTTCAGGAGGGGCTGGAAACACCATATATTTT,CASSSGGAGNTIYF
-,TRBV10-3,-,TRBJ2-1,TGTGCCATCAGTGAGTCGAATGGGGGCCACAATGAGCAGTTCTTC,CAISESNGGHNEQFF
-,TRBV2,-,TRBJ1-5,TGTGCCAGCAGTGGAGGGGGCAATCAGCCCCAGCATTTT,CASSGGGNQPQHF
-,TRBV7-9,once,TRBJ1-5,TGTGCCAGCAGCTCAGGGTTCGACAATCAGCCCCAGCATTTT,CASSSGFDNQPQHF
-,TRBV5-8,-,TRBJ2-6,TGTGCCAGCAGCCCCTGGACGGTGTTGGCTGGGGCCAACGTCCTGACTTTC,CASSPWTVLAGANVLTF
TRBD2,TRBV5-5,-,TRBJ2-4,TGTGCCAGCAGCTTGTGGACTAGCAGTCAGCTAGCCAAAAACATTCAGTACTTC,CASSLWTSSQLAKNIQYF
-,TRBV25-1,-,TRBJ2-2,TGTGCCAGCAGTGATATTACAAGGGAGCGAGGGGAGCTGTTTTTT,CASSDITRERGELFF
-,TRBV6-5,-,TRBJ1-4,TGTGCCAGCAGTTACGGGAGAGGGCTCAATGAAAAACTGTTTTTT,CASSYGRGLNEKLFF
-,TRBV6-5,-,TRBJ1-6,TGTGCCTCAGGGGAAACAGGGAGCGGTTCACCCCTCCACTTT,CASGETGSGSPLHF
-,TRBV4-2,few,TRBJ1-5,TGTGCCAGCAGCCAAGCCCCCCGGGGAGGTAGCAATCAGCCCCAGCATTTT,CASSQAPRGGSNQPQHF
TRBD1,TRBV6-5,-,TRBJ2-4,TGTGCCAGCAGTTACCGTTCGGGGACAGGGGTCATTCAGTACTTC,CASSYRSGTGVIQYF
TRBD1,TRBV9,-,TRBJ2-7,TGTGCCAGCAGCGCCGGGGACAGGGCGGCCGAGCAGTACTTC,CASSAGDRAAEQYF
TRBD2,TRBV28,-,TRBJ2-1,TGTGCCAGCACCCTGGGCGGGACTAGCGGGAGGATGTTCTTC,CASTLGGTSGRMFF
TRBD1,TRBV2,-,TRBJ1-5,TGTGCCAGCAGGGAACAGGGGAATCAGCCCCAGCATTTT,CASREQGNQPQHF
-,TRBV9,-,TRBJ2-3,TGTGCCAGCAGCGTAGACGAGCCCTTTCCCACAGATACGCAGTATTTT,CASSVDEPFPTDTQYF
-,TRBV7-3,-,TRBJ1-3,TGTGCCAGCAGTCCCGGAAGAATCGGAAACACCATATATTTT,CASSPGRIGNTIYF
-,TRBV2,-,TRBJ1-2,TGTGCCAGCAGTGAACAGTCCTATGGCTACACCTTC,CASSEQSYGYTF
-,TRBV27,-,TRBJ2-5,TGTGCCAGCAGTTTGGAGGGAGCATGGGAGACCCAGTACTTC,CASSLEGAWETQYF
TRBD1,TRBV7-3,-,TRBJ2-5,TGTGCCAGCAGCTCCTGGACAGGGGCTGGGGAGACCCAGTACTTC,CASSSWTGAGETQYF